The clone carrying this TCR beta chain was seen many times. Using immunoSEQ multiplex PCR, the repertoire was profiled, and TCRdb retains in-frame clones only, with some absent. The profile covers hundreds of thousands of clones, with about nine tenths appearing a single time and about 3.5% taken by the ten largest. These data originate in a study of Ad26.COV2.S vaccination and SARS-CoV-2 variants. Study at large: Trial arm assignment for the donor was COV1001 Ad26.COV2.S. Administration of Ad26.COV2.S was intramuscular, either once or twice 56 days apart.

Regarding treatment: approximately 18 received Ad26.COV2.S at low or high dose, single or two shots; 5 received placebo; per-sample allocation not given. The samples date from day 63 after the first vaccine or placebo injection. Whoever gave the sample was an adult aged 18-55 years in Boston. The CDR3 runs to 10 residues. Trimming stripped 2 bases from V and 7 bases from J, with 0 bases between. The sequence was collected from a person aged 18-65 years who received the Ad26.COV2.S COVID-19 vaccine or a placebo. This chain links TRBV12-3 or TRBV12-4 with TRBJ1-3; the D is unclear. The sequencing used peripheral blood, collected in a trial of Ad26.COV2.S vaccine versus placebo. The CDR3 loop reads CASSLNTIYF. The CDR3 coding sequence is TGTGCCAGCAGTTTAAACACCATATATTTT.